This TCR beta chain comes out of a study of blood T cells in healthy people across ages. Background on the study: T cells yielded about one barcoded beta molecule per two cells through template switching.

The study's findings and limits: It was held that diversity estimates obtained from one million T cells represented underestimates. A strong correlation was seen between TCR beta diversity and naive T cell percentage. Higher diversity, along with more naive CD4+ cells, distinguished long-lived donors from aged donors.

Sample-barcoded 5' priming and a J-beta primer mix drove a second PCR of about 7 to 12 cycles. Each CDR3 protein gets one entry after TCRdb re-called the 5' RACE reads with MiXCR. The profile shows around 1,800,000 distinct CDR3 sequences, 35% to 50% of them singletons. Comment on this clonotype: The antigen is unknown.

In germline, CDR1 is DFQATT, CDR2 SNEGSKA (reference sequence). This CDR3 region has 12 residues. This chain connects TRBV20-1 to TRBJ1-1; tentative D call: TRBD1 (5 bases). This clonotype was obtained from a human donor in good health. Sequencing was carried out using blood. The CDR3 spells CRLGTPGSEAFF. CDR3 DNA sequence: TGCAGACTCGGGACCCCCGGGTCTGAAGCTTTCTTT.